This T cell receptor (beta chain) was profiled in a study of CD8 T cells in Susac syndrome. With random hexamers, reverse transcription was performed on roughly 0.45 to 1 ug of RNA. Using its own MiXCR run on the immunoSEQ multiplex PCR reads, TCRdb lists one record per CDR3 protein. The sample contains around 200,000 distinct CDR3 sequences, approximately 90% of which appear only once. Germline-derived CDR1 and CDR2 are MNHEY and SVGEGT. The CDR3 spans 12 residues. Trimming removed 6 bases from V and 3 bases from J; junction bases left unmatched: 2. CD8+ and CD4+ T cells from blood underwent TCR beta sequencing.

V is TRBV6-2 or TRBV6-3 and J is TRBJ2-7; TRBD1 matches at 7 bases. This TCR was recovered from a human donor with multiple sclerosis. Specimen: CD8+ T cells from PBMCs. The CDR3 nucleotides read TGTGCCAGCAGGAGGGACAGCTACGAGCAGTACTTC. It encodes CASRRDSYEQYF.